This TCR beta chain was sequenced during a study of blood T cells in healthy people across ages. CDR1 and CDR2 from the germline V gene are SQVTM and ANQGSEA. This CDR3 region has 11 residues. V was trimmed by 4 bases and J by 6 bases, leaving 9 bases between them. The study drew donors from healthy Caucasian individuals in Russia aged roughly 6 to 90. Alongside a J-beta primer mix, a sample-barcoded 5' primer served in a second PCR lasting roughly 6 to 11 cycles. TCRdb reanalysed the 5' RACE reads using MiXCR and keeps one entry per CDR3 protein. The sample yields more than 700,000 distinct CDR3 sequences, 40% to 65% seen once.

This sequence was found in a man of 80 years or more in good health. This chain links TRBV29-1 with TRBJ1-2, with D perhaps matching TRBD1 (5 bases). Sequencing was carried out using blood. CDR3: CSVGQTDGYTF. The CDR3 DNA reads as TGCAGCGTTGGACAGACAGATGGCTACACCTTC.